This T cell receptor beta chain was profiled in a study of blood T cell repertoires in COVID-19. As for the study in general: T cells, B-cell-depleted T cells, or PBMCs supplied cDNA or gDNA.

From germline, CDR1 is SNHLY and CDR2 FYNNEI. The germline V and J ends were trimmed by 0 bases and 4 bases, with 12 bases remaining between them. The CDR3 spans 15 residues. Recruitment covered about 26 US areas and drew participants whose ages spanned roughly 18 to 100 years. Methods used by the authors: Cell counts per sample came from amplifying reference gene primers. This table comes from immunoSEQ multiplex PCR, and its TCRdb copy is limited to in-frame clones, with some not included. The V and J calls and clone size are taken from that table; D and trimming were inferred from the DNA. The table has 70,000 to 90,000 clones, around nine tenths seen once; the top ten hold more than 0.95%.

The J gene is TRBJ2-5, the V gene TRBV2; possible D gene TRBD1, 5 bases. The clonotype comes from a woman in her forties or fifties with acute COVID-19. The sequencing input was PBMCs or T cells enriched from blood (not recorded which). The CDR3: CASSEARTRTETQYF. CDR3 nucleotides: TGTGCCAGCAGTGAAGCCAGGACACGCACAGAGACCCAGTACTTC.